One and the same sample provided the 30 T cell receptor beta chains below, sequenced in a study of molecular identifiers for immune sequencing clone quantification. TCRdb ran MiXCR on the PCR reads and lists one entry per CDR3 protein. The sample includes over 600,000 distinct CDR3 sequences, 20% of them seen just once. What was sequenced was naive CD8+ T cells from blood, with Jurkat cell RNA spiked in. Subset specified: FACS-sorted CD8+CD4-CCR7+CD45RA+ naive T cells. The receptors were gathered from a human donor in good health. Some libraries in this study had Jurkat cell RNA spiked in.

This clonotype was observed at least ten times. The chain couples TRBV6-5 to TRBJ1-5; D remains unclear. Germline V gene sequence: CDR1 MNHEY, CDR2 SVGAGI. V was clipped by 0 bases and J by 6 bases, with 6 bases between them. The CDR3 covers 13 residues. CDR3 sequence (DNA): TGTGCCAGCAGTTACTCGATTTCTCAGCCCCAGCATTTT. Translating gives CASSYSISQPQHF.

This clonotype was picked up many times. This chain joins TRBV7-2 and TRBJ1-4; D possibly corresponds to TRBD1 (5 bases). The germline V and J ends were trimmed by 1 base and 8 bases, with 17 bases remaining between them. This CDR3 has 16 residues. Germline V gene sequence: CDR1 SGHTA, CDR2 FQGNSA. As DNA, the CDR3 is TGTGCCAGCAGCTTAGACGGGGGGATGGGAGAAGAAAAACTGTTTTTT. This encodes CASSLDGGMGEEKLFF.

This clonotype was counted at least ten times. The J gene is TRBJ1-5, the V gene TRBV15; perhaps TRBD1 as D (6 bases). The CDR3 length is 15 residues. CDR1 LNHNV and CDR2 YYDKDF come from the germline V gene (reference sequence). Trimming cost V 0 bases and J 4 bases, with 10 bases left between them. The chain's CDR3 is CATSRDRGANQPQHF. The CDR3 nucleotides are TGTGCCACCAGCAGAGATCGGGGGGCAAATCAGCCCCAGCATTTT.

The rearrangement uses TRBV9 and TRBJ2-3; 10 nucleotides line up with TRBD2. This CDR3 has 15 residues. V gave up 5 bases and J gave up 4 bases; unmatched junction bases: 7. The V gene's germline CDR1 is SGDLS and CDR2 YYNGEE. The CDR3 DNA sequence: TGTGCCAGCAGGAATGGACTAGCGGACTCAGATACGCAGTATTTT. It codes for CASRNGLADSDTQYF.

This clonotype was picked up a small number of times. V is TRBV7-9 and J is TRBJ2-1; D possibly corresponds to TRBD2 (5 bases). There are 13 residues in the CDR3. The ends were cut back, 0 bases at V and 8 bases at J, with 8 bases in the middle. The germline gives CDR1 SEHNR, CDR2 FQNEAQ (reference sequence). This CDR3 reads CASSLALSDEQFF. CDR3 bases: TGTGCCAGCAGCTTAGCGCTTAGCGATGAGCAGTTCTTC.

This clonotype was observed a handful of times. This chain uses TRBV6-2 or TRBV6-3 with TRBJ2-3, with 9 bases lining up with TRBD2. After removal of 7 bases from V and 6 bases from J, the junction contained 14 bases not matched to a gene. The CDR3 covers 16 residues. In germline, CDR1 is MNHEY, CDR2 SVGEGT. The CDR3 is CASTYGLAGQGDTQYF. The CDR3 region has the DNA TGTGCCAGCACATACGGGCTAGCGGGACAAGGTGATACGCAGTATTTT.

This clonotype appeared many times. This chain connects TRBV30 to TRBJ2-3, with TRBD1 matching over 8 bases. The CDR3 is made up of 15 amino acids. Germline V gives CDR1 GTSNPN, CDR2 SVGIG (reference sequence). Trimming removed 3 bases from V and 0 bases from J; junction bases left unmatched: 5. CDR3 DNA sequence: TGTGCCTGGAGCTCGGGACAGGCTAGCACAGATACGCAGTATTTT. Translation: CAWSSGQASTDTQYF.

This clonotype showed up just a few times. The rearrangement links TRBV30 to TRBJ2-7; tentatively, D is TRBD1 (6 bases). CDR1 and CDR2 (germline): GTSNPN, SVGIG (reference sequence). The CDR3 loop spans 13 amino acids. The V end lost 1 base, the J end lost 3 bases, and 10 bases lay between the germline ends. CDR3 residues: CAWSGDTDYEQYF. The CDR3 region has the DNA TGTGCCTGGAGTGGGGACACTGACTACGAGCAGTACTTC.

This clonotype has a count of ten or more. The V gene is TRBV19, the J gene TRBJ2-5, with D perhaps given as TRBD1 or TRBD2 (5 bases each). The CDR3 has 16 residues. V was shortened by 4 bases and J by 4 bases, with 19 bases between the two germline ends. The germline V gene encodes CDR1 LNHDA and CDR2 SQIVND (reference sequence). The CDR3 region has the DNA TGTGCCAGTAGTACGAATACTCGGGGCTGGGGAGAGACCCAGTACTTC. It translates to CASSTNTRGWGETQYF.

The chain recombines TRBV7-6 with TRBJ2-1, with TRBD2 identical over 10 bases. V gave up 2 bases and J gave up 2 bases; unmatched junction bases: 3. In germline, CDR1 is SGHVS, CDR2 FNYEAQ. The CDR3 has 16 residues. CDR3 nucleotides: TGTGCCAGCAGCTTACCAGCGGGGGGGCCCTACAATGAGCAGTTCTTC. This translates into CASSLPAGGPYNEQFF. The full variable domain, in which reference TRBV7-6 and TRBJ2-1 provide the parts outside the CDR3, is GAGVSQSPRYKVTKRGQDVALRCDPISGHVSLYWYRQALGQGPEFLTYFNYEAQQDKSGLPNDRFSAERPEGSISTLTIQRTEQRDSAMYRCASSLPAGGPYNEQFFGPGTRLTVL.

This clonotype was seen a single time. A much larger clone lies a single base off, so this may be a read error. This CDR3 reads CACSLSGGGQPQHF. Written as DNA, the CDR3 is TGTGCCTGCAGTTTGTCAGGAGGGGGTCAGCCCCAGCATTTT. The rearrangement joins TRBV27 to TRBJ1-5; perhaps TRBD1 as D (6 bases). Looked up from germline, CDR1 is MNHEY and CDR2 is SMNVEV (reference sequence). The CDR3 contains 14 residues.

The chain carries TRBV20-1 and TRBJ1-5; D gene uncertain. The V end was cut by 0 bases, the J end by 5 bases, with 20 bases between. Germline loops: CDR1 DFQATT, CDR2 SNEGSKA (reference sequence). The CDR3 is made up of 17 amino acids. This chain's CDR3 is CSARDADRVGFDQPQHF. In DNA form, the CDR3 reads TGCAGTGCTAGAGATGCAGACCGGGTAGGTTTCGATCAGCCCCAGCATTTT.

A word on this clonotype: Possible read error: a much larger clone is one base away. The V gene is TRBV7-3, the J gene TRBJ1-1; 8 bases agree with TRBD1. Germline assignment: CDR1 SGHTA and CDR2 FQGTGA. This CDR3 spans 15 amino acids. Written as DNA, the CDR3 is TGTGCCAGCAGCTCGGGGACAGGTAGACACACTGAAGCTCTCTTT. This sequence encodes CASSSGTGRHTEALF.

There are many counts of this clonotype. The chain uses TRBV19 and TRBJ2-6; D gene unclear. Germline CDR1 LNHDA, CDR2 SQIVND (reference sequence). The CDR3 runs to 14 residues. Deletions cut 6 bases from V and 2 bases from J, with 8 bases between. Written as DNA, the CDR3 is TGTGCCAGTAGCAAGAACGCTGGGGCCAACGTCCTGACTTTC. Translation: CASSKNAGANVLTF.

This clonotype showed up many times. This rearrangement joins TRBV7-9 to TRBJ2-5; the D call may be TRBD1 or TRBD2 (5 bases each). From germline, CDR1 is SEHNR and CDR2 FQNEAQ (reference sequence). V was pared by 5 bases and J by 5 bases, with 21 bases between. CDR3 length: 16 residues. In nucleotides, the CDR3 is TGTGCCAGCAGCCCCGGGACGGTGGGGTCGTACGAGACCCAGTACTTC. Protein sequence: CASSPGTVGSYETQYF.

Comment on this clonotype: A much bigger clone sits one base away, suggesting this may be a read error. The V call is TRBV7-2, the J call TRBJ2-7; D is unclear. Per germline, CDR1 SGHTA and CDR2 FQGNSA. Trimming removed 3 bases from V and 2 bases from J, with 11 bases in between. CDR3 size: 14 residues. CDR3 loop: CASSFMDGPYEQYF. The CDR3, as DNA: TGTGCCAGCAGCTTCATGGACGGTCCCTACGAGCAGTACTTC.

V gene TRBV21-1 combines with J gene TRBJ1-5. TRBV21-1 represents a pseudogene. The CDR3 consists of 16 residues. As DNA, the CDR3 is TGTGCCAGCAGCGCCTCCCGGGCCCTTCCTAATCAGCCCCAGCATTTT. It codes for CASSASRALPNQPQHF.

This clonotype came up many times. The rearrangement links TRBV5-6 to TRBJ1-6; 9 positions agree with TRBD1. J was trimmed by 3 bases and V by 2 bases; bases with no gene match: 3. This CDR3 spans 16 amino acids. Germline V lookup: CDR1 SGHDT, CDR2 YYEEEE. The CDR3 DNA follows: TGTGCCAGCAGCTTAAAGACAGGGGGCTATAATTCACCCCTCCACTTT. It specifies CASSLKTGGYNSPLHF.

Worth noting for this clonotype: This may arise from a read error, as a much more abundant clone is one base away. V and J are TRBV3-1 and TRBJ2-5; D perhaps matches TRBD2 (6 bases). Germline CDR1 reads LGHDT; CDR2 reads YNNKEL (reference sequence). The CDR3 extends over 14 amino acids. V shed 7 bases and J shed 3 bases, with 15 bases lying between them. The CDR3 spells CASNPTRLEETQYF. CDR3 bases: TGTGCCAGCAACCCGACCAGACTAGAAGAGACCCAGTACTTC.

This clonotype was picked up many times. The chain links TRBV6-5 to TRBJ2-7; perhaps TRBD1 as D (6 bases). V was trimmed by 4 bases and J by 5 bases, leaving 9 bases between them. Germline assignment: CDR1 MNHEY and CDR2 SVGAGI. The CDR3 has 12 residues. CDR3 nucleotide sequence: TGTGCCAGCAGTTCTGGGGGCCACGAGCAGTACTTC. Translation: CASSSGGHEQYF.

This clonotype has at least ten counts. The genes are TRBV6-2 or TRBV6-3 and TRBJ2-5, with D uncertain. V was cut by 4 bases and J by 5 bases, with 17 bases left in between. Germline values: CDR1 MNHEY, CDR2 SVGEGT. This CDR3 contains 15 residues. The CDR3, as DNA: TGTGCCAGCAGTTCCCCCCTAGAAGTCTTGGAGACCCAGTACTTC. Protein sequence: CASSSPLEVLETQYF.

This clonotype has ten or more counts. The chain is built from TRBV6-1 and TRBJ1-2, with 7 bases lining up with TRBD1. Germline V lookup: CDR1 MNHNS, CDR2 SASEGT. V shed 8 bases, J shed 0 bases, and the junction held 6 bases outside the gene matches. The CDR3 spans 14 residues. For the CDR3, the DNA is TGTGCCAGCGGGGGGACAGTCGCTAACTATGGCTACACCTTC. Protein: CASGGTVANYGYTF.

The CDR3 DNA follows: TGTGCCAGTAGCACGGGACTGAATTCACCCCTCCACTTT. Translation: CASSTGLNSPLHF. This sequence joins TRBV19 and TRBJ1-6, with a possible D match to TRBD1 (5 bases). Looked up from germline, CDR1 is LNHDA and CDR2 is SQIVND (reference sequence). The CDR3 is 13 residues long. Trimming took 6 bases from V and 7 from J, leaving 10 bases between them.

This sequence joins TRBV7-9 and TRBJ1-4; no reliable D call. The CDR3 is made up of 15 amino acids. Germline loops: CDR1 SEHNR, CDR2 FQNEAQ (reference sequence). V was cut by 5 bases and J by 0 bases, with 10 bases left in between. CDR3 amino acids: CASSPSLATNEKLFF. The CDR3 bases are TGTGCCAGCAGCCCGTCCCTTGCAACTAATGAAAAACTGTTTTTT.

V and J are TRBV4-3 and TRBJ2-7; D perhaps matches TRBD1 (6 bases). CDR1 is LGHNA and CDR2 is YSLEER in the germline V gene. V dropped 4 bases and J dropped 3 bases, with 19 bases sitting between them. The CDR3 is 16 amino acids. In DNA form, the CDR3 reads TGCGCCAGCAGCCCCGGTGTCAGGGGTGGGGGCTACGAGCAGTACTTC. Protein: CASSPGVRGGGYEQYF.

A remark on this clonotype: Its ends do not fully match the called genes, so a read error is possible. The chain uses TRBV4-1 and TRBJ2-5; TRBD1 agrees at 9 bases. CDR1 and CDR2 from the germline V gene are MGHRA and YSYEKL. The CDR3 spans 17 residues. The CDR3 DNA is TGCGCCAGCAGCCACGTCGGACAGGGGTCGGGCGAAGAGACTCAGTACTTC. Protein sequence: CASSHVGQGSGEETQYF.

This clonotype was counted a single time. A much larger clone differs by one base, so this may be a read error. The J gene is TRBJ2-1, the V gene TRBV7-9; maybe TRBD1 (5 bases). The CDR3 length is 12 residues. Looked up from germline, CDR1 is SEHNR and CDR2 is FQNEAQ (reference sequence). The CDR3 protein is CASSLAAQEQLF. The CDR3 DNA sequence: TGTGCCAGCAGCTTAGCTGCACAGGAGCAGCTCTTC.

Of note for this clonotype: The junction departs from germline at one end; a sequencing error may be responsible. V and J are TRBV5-3 and TRBJ2-7, with D maybe TRBD2 (7 bases). TRBV5-3 is labeled an ORF, and its function is uncertain. The CDR3 runs to 13 residues. In DNA form, the CDR3 reads TGTGCCAGCAGCTGGGGGGGGGCCGACGAGCAGTACTTC. Its protein is CASSWGGADEQYF.

This clonotype was seen more than once but under ten times. This could be a read error, since a much larger clone is one nucleotide away. The genes are TRBV7-2 and TRBJ2-7; TRBD1 matches 8 bases. V lost 0 bases and J lost 2; bases outside the gene matches: 3. The CDR3 has 15 residues. Germline loops: CDR1 SGHTA, CDR2 FQGNSA. The DNA for the CDR3 is TGTGCCAGCAGCTTAGCACAGGGGGACCCCTACGAGCAGTACTTC. It translates to CASSLAQGDPYEQYF.

This clonotype was seen a few times. V and J are TRBV19 and TRBJ1-5; tentatively, D is TRBD1 (5 bases). V dropped 7 bases and J dropped 4 bases, with 14 bases sitting between them. Germline V gene data show CDR1 as LNHDA and CDR2 as SQIVND (reference sequence). The CDR3 covers 14 residues. The CDR3 coding sequence is TGTGCCAGTACCCCGACCGGGGGGAATCAGCCCCAGCATTTT. This codes for CASTPTGGNQPQHF.